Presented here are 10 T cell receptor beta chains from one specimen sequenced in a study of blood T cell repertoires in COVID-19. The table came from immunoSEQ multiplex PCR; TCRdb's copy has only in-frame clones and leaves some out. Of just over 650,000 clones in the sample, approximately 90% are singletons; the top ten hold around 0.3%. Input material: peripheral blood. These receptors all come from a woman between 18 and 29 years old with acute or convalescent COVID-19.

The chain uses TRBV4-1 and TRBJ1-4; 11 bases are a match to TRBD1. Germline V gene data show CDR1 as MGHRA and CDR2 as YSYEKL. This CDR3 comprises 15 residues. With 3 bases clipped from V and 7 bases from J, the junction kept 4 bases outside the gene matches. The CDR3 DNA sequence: TGCGCCAGCAGCCACGTGGGGACAGGGGGTGAAAAACTGTTTTTT. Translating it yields CASSHVGTGGEKLFF.

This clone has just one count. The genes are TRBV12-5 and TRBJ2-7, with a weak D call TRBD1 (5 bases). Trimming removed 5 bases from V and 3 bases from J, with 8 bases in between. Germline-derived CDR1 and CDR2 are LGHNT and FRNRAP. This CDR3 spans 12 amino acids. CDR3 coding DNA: TGTGCTAGTGGTACAGACAGCTACGAGCAGTACTTC. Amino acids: CASGTDSYEQYF.

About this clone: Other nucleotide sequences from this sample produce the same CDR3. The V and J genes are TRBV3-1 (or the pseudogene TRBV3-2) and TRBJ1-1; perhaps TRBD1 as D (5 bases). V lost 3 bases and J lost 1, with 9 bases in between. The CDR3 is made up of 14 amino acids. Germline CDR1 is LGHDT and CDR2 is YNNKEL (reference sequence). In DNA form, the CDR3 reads TGTGCCAGCAGCCACCCGACAGAGAACACTGAAGCTTTCTTT. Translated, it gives CASSHPTENTEAFF.

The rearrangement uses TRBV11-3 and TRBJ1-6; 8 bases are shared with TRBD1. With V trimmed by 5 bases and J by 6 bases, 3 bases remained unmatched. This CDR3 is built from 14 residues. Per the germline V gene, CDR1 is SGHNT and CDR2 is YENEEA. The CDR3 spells CASSVGQVNSPLHF. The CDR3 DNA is TGTGCCAGCAGCGTGGGACAGGTTAATTCACCCCTCCACTTT.

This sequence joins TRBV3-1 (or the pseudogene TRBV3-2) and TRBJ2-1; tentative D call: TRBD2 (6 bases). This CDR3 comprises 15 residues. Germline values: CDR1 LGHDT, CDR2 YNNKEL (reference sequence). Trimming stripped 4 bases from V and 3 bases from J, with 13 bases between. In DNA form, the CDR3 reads TGTGCCAGCAGCCTTAAGGGAGGATTCTACAATGAGCAGTTCTTC. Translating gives CASSLKGGFYNEQFF.

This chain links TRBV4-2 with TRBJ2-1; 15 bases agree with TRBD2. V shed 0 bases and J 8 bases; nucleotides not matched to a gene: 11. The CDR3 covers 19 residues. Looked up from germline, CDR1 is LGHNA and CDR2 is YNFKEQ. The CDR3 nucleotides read TGTGCCAGCAGCCAAGATAGGACTAGCGGGGGGGCTAGGATGTATGAGCAGTTCTTC. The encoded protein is CASSQDRTSGGARMYEQFF.

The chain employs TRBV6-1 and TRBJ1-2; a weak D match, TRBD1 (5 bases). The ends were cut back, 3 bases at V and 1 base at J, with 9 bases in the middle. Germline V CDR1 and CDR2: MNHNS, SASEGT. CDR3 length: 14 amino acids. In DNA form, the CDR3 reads TGTGCCAGCAGTGAGTTGGGGCTTAACTATGGCTACACCTTC. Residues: CASSELGLNYGYTF.

The CDR3 loop is CASGGQGNFQETQYF. The CDR3 nucleotides are TGCGCCAGCGGGGGTCAGGGGAATTTCCAAGAGACCCAGTACTTC. This sequence joins TRBV5-1 and TRBJ2-5; a weak D match, TRBD1 (6 bases). V gave up 7 bases and J gave up 1 base, with 17 bases separating them. CDR3 size: 15 residues. Germline CDR1 SGHRS, CDR2 YFSETQ.

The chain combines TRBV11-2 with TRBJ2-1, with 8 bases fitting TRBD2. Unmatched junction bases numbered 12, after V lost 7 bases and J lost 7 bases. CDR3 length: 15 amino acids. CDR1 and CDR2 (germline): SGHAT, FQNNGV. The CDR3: CASTEGLAAFNEQFF. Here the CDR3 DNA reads TGTGCCAGCACCGAAGGACTAGCCGCTTTTAATGAGCAGTTCTTC.

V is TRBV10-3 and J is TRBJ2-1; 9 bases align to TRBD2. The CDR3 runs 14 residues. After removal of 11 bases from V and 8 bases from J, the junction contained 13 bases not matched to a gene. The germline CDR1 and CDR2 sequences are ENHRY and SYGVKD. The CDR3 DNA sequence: TGTGCCGGGGGTCATAGCGGGGGTTCGGATGAGCAGTTCTTC. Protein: CAGGHSGGSDEQFF.